This TCR beta chain was sequenced for a study of shared clonotypes between healthy human individuals. This clone turned up a few times. Its matching antigen is unknown. The V and J ends lost 3 bases and 8 bases, in that order; junction bases with no gene match: 3. Germline lookup yields CDR1 LNHNV and CDR2 YYDKDF (reference sequence). The CDR3 covers 14 residues. Study findings and constraints: Shared across a few donors were around 5% of the naive CD4 clonotypes.

Each replicate PCR on the sorted subsets used about 0.2 ug DNA (roughly 30,000 T cell genomes). The assay was immunoSEQ multiplex PCR, and TCRdb's table has in-frame clones only and misses some. This table holds 2 million to 2.5 million clones, nearly 97% found once. V and J are TRBV15 and TRBJ1-6, with 8 bases lining up with TRBD1. The origin of this receptor is a man aged 18 to 29 in good health. The sequenced sample consisted of naive CD4+ T cells sorted from blood. Subset reported: CD45RA+ positively selected. The CDR3 sequence is CATSRGQDYSPLHF. The CDR3 DNA follows: TGTGCCACCAGCAGGGGACAGGATTATTCACCCCTCCACTTT.